The 18 T cell receptor beta chains below all came from one sample that was sequenced in a study of OX40 agonist ivuxolimab in advanced cancers. TCRdb's copy holds only in-frame clones and misses some; the assay was immunoSEQ multiplex PCR. The sample has 45,000 to 75,000 clones, 70% to 80% seen once. Material: CD4+ or CD8+ T cells sorted from blood, obtained in a trial of the OX40 agonist ivuxolimab. Source of these receptors: an adult with an advanced solid tumor such as melanoma, head and neck, liver or kidney cancer.

The chain carries TRBV19 and TRBJ1-1, with D uncertain. The CDR3 is made up of 13 amino acids. V was clipped by 2 bases and J by 1 base, with 5 bases between them. Germline CDR1 LNHDA, CDR2 SQIVND (reference sequence). The CDR3 DNA sequence: TGTGCCAGTAGTATACCCAGGAACACTGAAGCTTTCTTT. Protein: CASSIPRNTEAFF.

In its sample, this clone was seen a few times. V usage is TRBV19 and J usage is TRBJ2-7; no reliable D call. Germline V lookup: CDR1 LNHDA, CDR2 SQIVND (reference sequence). The CDR3 has 10 residues. The ends were cut back, 8 bases at V and 5 bases at J, with 7 bases in the middle. The CDR3: CASGRDEQYF. CDR3 coding DNA: TGTGCCAGTGGTAGAGACGAGCAGTACTTC.

This chain connects TRBV28 to TRBJ2-7, with TRBD1 matching 7 bases. The CDR3 sequence is 14 residues long. Germline values: CDR1 MDHEN, CDR2 SYDVKM. V lost 5 bases, J lost 6 bases, and 10 bases stayed unmatched. The CDR3 is CASSRDRVSSEQYF. CDR3 DNA: TGTGCCAGCAGTCGAGACAGGGTTTCTAGCGAGCAGTACTTC.

This chain joins TRBV30 and TRBJ2-6; perhaps TRBD1 as D (6 bases). CDR3 length: 16 residues. CDR1 is GTSNPN, CDR2 SVGIG, per germline (reference sequence). V gave up 2 bases and J gave up 1 base, with 12 bases separating them. The CDR3 sequence is CAWSRGHFSGANVLTF. CDR3 DNA: TGTGCCTGGAGTCGGGGACATTTTTCTGGGGCCAACGTCCTGACTTTC.

This clone came up once. This chain joins TRBV4-1 and TRBJ2-3; 10 bases are shared with TRBD2. The trim removed 4 bases at V and 1 base at J, leaving 5 bases unmatched. From germline, CDR1 is MGHRA and CDR2 YSYEKL. This CDR3 is 16 amino acids long. CDR3 DNA: TGCGCCAGCAGCCCGTTAGCGGGGGGCCGCACAGATACGCAGTATTTT. Protein product: CASSPLAGGRTDTQYF.

The rearrangement uses TRBV19 and TRBJ2-3; 9 nucleotides match TRBD1. Germline V gives CDR1 LNHDA, CDR2 SQIVND (reference sequence). The CDR3 contains 15 residues. J was trimmed by 4 bases and V by 4 bases; bases with no gene match: 6. Here the CDR3 reads CASSRQGVRADTQYF. CDR3 coding DNA: TGTGCCAGTAGTAGACAGGGGGTAAGGGCAGATACGCAGTATTTT.

This chain joins TRBV5-1 and TRBJ2-1, with 11 bases lining up with TRBD2. CDR3 length equals 14 residues. Germline values: CDR1 SGHRS, CDR2 YFSETQ. J gave up 7 bases and V 4 bases, and 4 bases lay outside the gene matches. CDR3 nucleotides: TGCGCCAGCAGCATAGGGACTAGCGGAAATGAGCAGTTCTTC. Translation gives CASSIGTSGNEQFF. The full variable domain, in which reference TRBV5-1 and TRBJ2-1 provide the parts outside the CDR3, is KAGVTQTPRYLIKTRGQQVTLSCSPISGHRSVSWYQQTPGQGLQFLFEYFSETQRNKGNFPGRFSGRQFSNSRSEMNVSTLELGDSALYLCASSIGTSGNEQFFGPGTRLTVL.

The V call is TRBV19, the J call TRBJ1-5; a possible D gene is TRBD1 (6 bases). There are 17 residues in the CDR3. With 0 bases removed from V and 5 bases from J, the gap between germline ends came to 17 bases. CDR1 is LNHDA, CDR2 SQIVND, per germline (reference sequence). The chain's CDR3 is CASSIDVGRGTYQPQHF. The DNA for the CDR3 is TGTGCCAGTAGTATAGATGTCGGCAGGGGAACTTATCAGCCCCAGCATTTT.

This chain connects TRBV7-3 to TRBJ2-5, with D maybe TRBD1 (5 bases). The CDR3 contains 14 residues. The ends were cut back, 1 base at V and 5 bases at J, with 11 bases in the middle. Looked up from germline, CDR1 is SGHTA and CDR2 is FQGTGA. The CDR3, as DNA: TGTGCCAGCAGCTTAAATGGGGCTACGGAGACCCAGTACTTC. It is translated as CASSLNGATETQYF.

The chain joins TRBV6-6 to TRBJ1-2; 8 nucleotides line up with TRBD1. This CDR3 has 16 residues. Trimming cost V 7 bases and J 4 bases; bases outside gene matches: 14. The V gene's germline CDR1 is MNHNY and CDR2 SVGAGI (reference sequence). DNA for the CDR3: TGTGCCAGCATACGGGACCGACAGGGGACAATCTATGGCTACACCTTC. Translating gives CASIRDRQGTIYGYTF.

The chain is built from TRBV10-2 and TRBJ1-5; D is uncertain. Deletions cut 0 bases from V and 4 bases from J, with 10 bases between. This CDR3 spans 15 amino acids. The germline gives CDR1 WSHSY, CDR2 SAAADI. The CDR3 DNA follows: TGCGCCAGCAGTGAGTCCGACGGAGGTAATCAGCCCCAGCATTTT. Its translation: CASSESDGGNQPQHF.

The chain links TRBV6-4 to TRBJ2-4; the D gene could be TRBD1 or TRBD2 (6 bases each). Trimming took 0 bases from V and 9 from J, leaving 12 bases between them. The germline V gene encodes CDR1 MRHNA and CDR2 SNTAGT. The CDR3 has 14 residues. CDR3 in amino acids: CASSDSTGGGIQYF. Here the CDR3 DNA reads TGTGCCAGCAGTGACTCAACCGGGGGCGGCATTCAGTACTTC.

The chain uses TRBV28 and TRBJ2-6; D call uncertain. Trimming cost V 5 bases and J 0 bases, with 5 bases left between them. CDR1 and CDR2 from the germline V gene are MDHEN and SYDVKM. This CDR3 has 14 residues. The CDR3 reads CASSSASGANVLTF. DNA for the CDR3: TGTGCCAGCAGTAGCGCCTCTGGGGCCAACGTCCTGACTTTC.

This clone was seen only once. This rearrangement joins TRBV27 to TRBJ2-7; maybe TRBD2 (5 bases). Deletions cut 5 bases from V and 3 bases from J, with 11 bases between. The CDR3 covers 13 residues. Germline V gene data show CDR1 as MNHEY and CDR2 as SMNVEV (reference sequence). CDR3: CASSRTGYYEQYF. CDR3 DNA: TGTGCCAGCAGTCGTACGGGGTACTACGAGCAGTACTTC.

This chain joins TRBV2 and TRBJ2-7, with D unclear. The CDR3 is 12 amino acids. Germline V gives CDR1 SNHLY, CDR2 FYNNEI. V was trimmed by 2 bases and J by 12 bases, leaving 14 bases between them. The CDR3 protein is CASSESHGFRYF. CDR3 nucleotides: TGTGCCAGCAGTGAAAGTCACGGGTTTCGGTACTTC. Full variable domain (rest looked up from reference TRBV2 and TRBJ2-7): EPEVTQTPSHQVTQMGQEVILRCVPISNHLYFYWYRQILGQKVEFLVSFYNNEISEKSEIFDDQFSVERPDGSNFTLKIRSTKLEDSAMYFCASSESHGFRYFGPGTRLTVT.

The CDR3 reads CASSTRNSNQPQHF. CDR3 DNA: TGTGCCAGTAGTACAAGGAATAGCAATCAGCCCCAGCATTTT. The rearrangement joins TRBV19 to TRBJ1-5; D is undetermined. The V and J ends lost 4 bases and 0 bases respectively, with 7 bases between them. CDR1 is LNHDA and CDR2 is SQIVND in the germline V gene (reference sequence). The CDR3 totals 14 residues.

The chain joins TRBV7-9 to TRBJ2-1; D unresolved. Trimming took 1 base from V and 6 from J, leaving 7 bases between them. CDR3 size: 13 residues. Germline CDR1 reads SEHNR; CDR2 reads FQNEAQ (reference sequence). As DNA, the CDR3 is TGTGCCAGCAGCTTAGGACTGACCAATGAGCAGTTCTTC. Translation: CASSLGLTNEQFF. The full variable domain, completed using reference TRBV7-9 and TRBJ2-1, is DTGVSQNPRHKITKRGQNVTFRCDPISEHNRLYWYRQTLGQGPEFLTYFQNEAQLEKSRLLSDRFSAERPKGSFSTLEIQRTEQGDSAMYLCASSLGLTNEQFFGPGTRLTVL.

This clone was counted once. This chain connects TRBV7-2 to TRBJ2-1; no reliable D call. V was pared by 1 base and J by 4 bases, with 11 bases between. CDR3 size: 15 residues. Germline-derived CDR1 and CDR2 are SGHTA and FQGNSA. CDR3 sequence: CASSLGGSKYNEQFF. In DNA form, the CDR3 reads TGTGCCAGCAGCTTAGGGGGATCGAAGTACAATGAGCAGTTCTTC.